A selection of T cell receptor beta chains follows, all from one sample in a study of blood T cell repertoires in COVID-19. TCRdb's table, derived via immunoSEQ multiplex PCR, lists solely in-frame clones and lacks some. This sample has roughly 53,000 clones, with roughly 77% found just once. Sequenced input: peripheral blood. The receptor source for this set is a man in his 70s with active or convalescent COVID-19. CDR3s include the opening cysteine and the closing phenylalanine or tryptophan. A D gene is named only where the DNA matches it firmly. A row's size may be missing; if present it is once, few, many or a size class.

j_call	clone_size	d_call	v_call	cdr3_nt	cdr3_aa
TRBJ2-7	.	TRBD1	TRBV7-9	TGTGCCAGCAGCTCGCGTGGGACAGGGATTGTATACGAGCAGTACTTC	CASSSRGTGIVYEQYF
TRBJ2-1	.	.	TRBV7-3	TGTGCCAGCAGCTTAAATCGACAGACTTACAATGAGCAGTTCTTC	CASSLNRQTYNEQFF
TRBJ2-3	.	TRBD2	TRBV27	TGTGCCAGCAGTCCCGGGGGGGACACAGATACGCAGTATTTT	CASSPGGDTDTQYF
TRBJ1-2	.	TRBD1	TRBV4-3	TGCGCCAGCAGCCAACCCGGACAGGGCCTTGGCTACACCTTC	CASSQPGQGLGYTF
TRBJ2-5	.	.	TRBV19	TGTGCCAGTAGTATGGAGGGTAGGGACCAAGAGACCCAGTACTTC	CASSMEGRDQETQYF
TRBJ2-2	.	TRBD1	TRBV2	TGTGCCAGTAATGAACAGGGGGGGAACACCGGGGAGCTGTTTTTT	CASNEQGGNTGELFF
TRBJ1-2	.	.	TRBV5-1	TGCGCCAGCAGCTCCGAAGTAGAGGCAGGGGCCTATGGCTACACCTTC	CASSSEVEAGAYGYTF
TRBJ1-1	.	.	TRBV7-9	TGTGCCAGCAGCTTAACTCCGGGTGGCGAAGCTTTCTTT	CASSLTPGGEAFF
TRBJ1-2	.	.	TRBV24-1	TGTGCCACCAGTGATTGGAAGGAGCTCTATGGCTACACCTTC	CATSDWKELYGYTF
TRBJ2-1	.	.	TRBV24-1	TGTGCCACCAGTTGGACAGAGGTCTACAATGAGCAGTTCTTC	CATSWTEVYNEQFF
TRBJ2-7	.	TRBD1	TRBV19	TGTGCCAGTAGTACCCGACAGGGTGGCTACGAGCAGTACTTC	CASSTRQGGYEQYF
TRBJ2-1	.	.	TRBV6-5	TGTGCCAGCAGCTCAGGGGTGGGGTTCTACAATGAGCAGTTCTTC	CASSSGVGFYNEQFF
TRBJ1-2	.	.	TRBV9	TGTGCCAGCAGCGTTGGGCCCCGACCGGATATTTATGGCTACACCTTC	CASSVGPRPDIYGYTF
TRBJ2-5	.	.	TRBV7-6	TGTGCCAGCAGCTTAGGATTTGGGGGCGGAGAGACCCAGTACTTC	CASSLGFGGGETQYF
TRBJ1-1	.	TRBD1	TRBV29-1	TGCAGCGTTGAAAGAAGGACAGGGGTGGGTGGGTCTGAAGCTTTCTTT	CSVERRTGVGGSEAFF
TRBJ2-7	.	.	TRBV28	TGTGCCAGCAGTAGACCGGGACAAGGGGAGCAGTACTTC	CASSRPGQGEQYF
TRBJ2-5	.	.	TRBV5-5	TGTGCCAGCAGCTTGGCCCTACAGCTCCAAGAGACCCAGTACTTC	CASSLALQLQETQYF
TRBJ2-7	many	.	TRBV4-1	TGCGCCAGCAGCCAAGTGGACTTGACAGGAAGTCCCTACGAGCAGTACTTC	CASSQVDLTGSPYEQYF
TRBJ1-6	.	TRBD1	TRBV11-3	TGTGCCAGCAGCAAAGGACAGGGCGGTTCACCCCTCCACTTT	CASSKGQGGSPLHF
TRBJ2-7	.	TRBD2	TRBV5-1	TGCGCCAGCAGCTTTTGGGCTAGCGGGAGGACCTCCTACGAGCAGTACTTC	CASSFWASGRTSYEQYF
TRBJ1-2	.	.	TRBV7-2	TGTGCCAGCAGATTGGGGGGAGGCACTAACTATGGCTACACCTTC	CASRLGGGTNYGYTF
TRBJ2-5	.	TRBD2	TRBV20-1	TGCAGTGCTAGTCCTTTAGCGGGAGGGCCTCAAGAGACCCAGTACTTC	CSASPLAGGPQETQYF
TRBJ2-3	.	TRBD2	TRBV7-2	TGTGCCGGGGAGCGGGGGGCCACAGATACGCAGTATTTT	CAGERGATDTQYF
TRBJ1-2	.	TRBD1	TRBV25-1	TGTGCCAGCAGTCGTCGGGACAGGGGCCACTATGGCTACACCTTC	CASSRRDRGHYGYTF
TRBJ2-7	.	.	TRBV7-2	TGTGCCAGCAGCCCGACTTTGGCCGGCTACGAGCAGTACTTC	CASSPTLAGYEQYF
TRBJ1-1	once	.	TRBV29-1	TGCAGCGTAGAGGATGGGGGCACCACTGAAGCTTTCTTT	CSVEDGGTTEAFF
TRBJ2-3	.	.	TRBV6-5	TGTGCCAGCAGTTACTCTGGGGGGACTGGCACAGATACGCAGTATTTT	CASSYSGGTGTDTQYF
TRBJ1-2	.	TRBD1	TRBV3-1/TRBV3-2	TGTGCCAGCAGCCAAAGTCTTGCCCGGGGGACAGGTGATTATGGCTACACCTTC	CASSQSLARGTGDYGYTF
TRBJ2-1	few	.	TRBV4-3	TGCGCCAGCAGCCAAGATGGAACCGGGGGACCCAATGAGCAGTTCTTC	CASSQDGTGGPNEQFF
TRBJ1-5	.	.	TRBV9	TGTGCCAGCAGCAGGGAGGGAAATCAGCCCCAGCATTTT	CASSREGNQPQHF
TRBJ2-3	.	.	TRBV7-3	TGTGCCAGCAGCTTAAGTCTTGGGACTTTCCAAGATACGCAGTATTTT	CASSLSLGTFQDTQYF
TRBJ1-1	.	.	TRBV19	TGTGCCAGTAGTCCCCTTCTCCCCCAGGGGAGGAACACTGAAGCTTTCTTT	CASSPLLPQGRNTEAFF
TRBJ2-3	.	.	TRBV7-2	TGTGCCAGCAGCTATCGAGGAGATACGCAGTATTTT	CASSYRGDTQYF
TRBJ2-6	.	TRBD1	TRBV7-2	TGTGCCAGCAGCTTAGCGCTAGGGGGCGGAGGGGCCAACGTCCTGACTTTC	CASSLALGGGGANVLTF
TRBJ1-5	.	.	TRBV6-2/TRBV6-3	TGTGCCAGCAGTTACTCGACGGGACAGCCCCAGCATTTT	CASSYSTGQPQHF
TRBJ1-2	.	.	TRBV7-9	TGTGCCAGCAGCTCCGGGACACTGGGCTACACCTTC	CASSSGTLGYTF
TRBJ1-1	.	.	TRBV19	TGTGCCAGTAGAAGGGGGGGGCACACTGAAGCTTTCTTT	CASRRGGHTEAFF
TRBJ2-6	.	.	TRBV6-1	TGTGCCAGCAGTGGAGCAACAGGGAGCTCTGGGGCCAACGTCCTGACTTTC	CASSGATGSSGANVLTF
TRBJ1-2	few	TRBD1	TRBV3-1/TRBV3-2	TGTGCCAGCAGCCACTGGACAGGGATGGGTGGCTACACCTTC	CASSHWTGMGGYTF
TRBJ2-5	.	.	TRBV5-5	TGTGCCAGCAGCTTGGGGCTGAGCGGGGAGACCCAGTACTTC	CASSLGLSGETQYF
TRBJ1-1	.	.	TRBV5-4	TGTGCCAGCAGCCCGGGGGTCACAGACACTGAAGCTTTCTTT	CASSPGVTDTEAFF
TRBJ1-5	.	.	TRBV5-1	TGCGCCAGCAGCTTGGACGGACTTAATCAGCCCCAGCATTTT	CASSLDGLNQPQHF
TRBJ2-1	few	TRBD1	TRBV4-1	TGCGCCAGCAGCCCCGGGACAGGGTCCTACAATGAGCAGTTCTTC	CASSPGTGSYNEQFF
TRBJ2-3	.	TRBD2	TRBV24-1	TGTGCCACCAGTGACCCTACTAGCGGGGTGAGGGGAGATACGCAGTATTTT	CATSDPTSGVRGDTQYF
TRBJ1-1	.	TRBD1	TRBV6-5	TGTGCCAGCAGTACCCTGACAGGGGGTTTCACTGAAGCTTTCTTT	CASSTLTGGFTEAFF
TRBJ1-4	.	.	TRBV7-2	TGTGCCAGCAGCTTAGGGGGGGAGACTAATGAAAAACTGTTTTTT	CASSLGGETNEKLFF
TRBJ2-7	few	TRBD2	TRBV2	TGTGCCAGCAGAGCGGTTAGCGGGAGGGTCGGCGAGCAGTACTTC	CASRAVSGRVGEQYF
TRBJ2-5	once	TRBD2	TRBV30	TGTGCCTGCCGAACTAGCGGGAGTTTTGATGAGACCCAGTACTTC	CACRTSGSFDETQYF
TRBJ1-1	.	.	TRBV6-5	TGTGCCAGCAGTTATTTCGACAGGCGCAACACTGAAGCTTTCTTT	CASSYFDRRNTEAFF
TRBJ1-6	.	TRBD1	TRBV5-4	TGTGCCAGCAGCTTGGGGACAGGGAGATCCTATAATTCACCCCTCCACTTT	CASSLGTGRSYNSPLHF
TRBJ2-7	.	.	TRBV6-5	TGTGCCAGCAGTTACGGGGCAGGGCCCTCGGGGCAGTACTTC	CASSYGAGPSGQYF